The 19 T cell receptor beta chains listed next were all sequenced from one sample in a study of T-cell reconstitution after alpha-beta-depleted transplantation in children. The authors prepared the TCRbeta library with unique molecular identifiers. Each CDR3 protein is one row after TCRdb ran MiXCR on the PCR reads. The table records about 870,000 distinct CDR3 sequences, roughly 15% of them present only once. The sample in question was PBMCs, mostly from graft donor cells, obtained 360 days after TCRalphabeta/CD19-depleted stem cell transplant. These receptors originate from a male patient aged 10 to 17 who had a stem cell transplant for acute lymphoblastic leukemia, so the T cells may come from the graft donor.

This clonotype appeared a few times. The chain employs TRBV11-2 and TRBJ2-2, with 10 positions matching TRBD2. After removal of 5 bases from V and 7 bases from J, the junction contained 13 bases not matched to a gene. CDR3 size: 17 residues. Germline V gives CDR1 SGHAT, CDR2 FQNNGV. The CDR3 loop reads CASSPGLTSGWIGELFF. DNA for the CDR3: TGTGCCAGCAGCCCGGGACTGACTAGCGGGTGGATCGGGGAGCTGTTTTTT.

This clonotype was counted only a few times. The CDR3 sequence: CAIGTQPPHVYEQYF. The CDR3 DNA sequence: TGTGCCATCGGGACCCAACCTCCTCACGTCTACGAGCAGTACTTC. The chain employs TRBV10-3 and TRBJ2-7; D assignment may be TRBD1 or TRBD2 (5 bases each). CDR1 and CDR2 (germline): ENHRY, SYGVKD. CDR3 length equals 15 residues. The V end lost 8 bases, the J end lost 3 bases, and 20 bases lay between the germline ends.

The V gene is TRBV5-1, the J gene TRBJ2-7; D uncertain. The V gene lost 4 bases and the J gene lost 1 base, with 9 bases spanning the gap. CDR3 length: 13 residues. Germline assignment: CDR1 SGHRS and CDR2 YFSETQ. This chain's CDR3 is CASSVAFSYEQYF. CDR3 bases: TGCGCCAGCAGCGTGGCGTTTTCCTACGAGCAGTACTTC. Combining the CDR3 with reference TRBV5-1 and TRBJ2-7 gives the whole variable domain KAGVTQTPRYLIKTRGQQVTLSCSPISGHRSVSWYQQTPGQGLQFLFEYFSETQRNKGNFPGRFSGRQFSNSRSEMNVSTLELGDSALYLCASSVAFSYEQYFGPGTRLTVT.

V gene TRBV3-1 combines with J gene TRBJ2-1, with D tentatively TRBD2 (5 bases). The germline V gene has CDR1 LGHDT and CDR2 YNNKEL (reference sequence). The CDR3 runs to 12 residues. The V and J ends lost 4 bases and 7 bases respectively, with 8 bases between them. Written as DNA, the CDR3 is TGTGCCAGCAGCCTCCGGGATAATGAGCAGTTCTTC. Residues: CASSLRDNEQFF.

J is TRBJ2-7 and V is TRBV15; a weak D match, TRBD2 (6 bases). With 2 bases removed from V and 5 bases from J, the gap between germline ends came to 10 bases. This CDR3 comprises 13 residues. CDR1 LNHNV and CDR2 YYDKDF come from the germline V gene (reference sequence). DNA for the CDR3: TGTGCCACCAGCAGAACCGGGGGACACGAGCAGTACTTC. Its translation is CATSRTGGHEQYF.

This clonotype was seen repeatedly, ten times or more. The CDR3 is CASSLAVSLRVNEQYF. The CDR3 DNA reads TGTGCCAGCAGCTTAGCGGTTTCGCTTAGGGTTAACGAGCAGTACTTC. The chain uses TRBV7-6 and TRBJ2-7, with D unresolved. V was clipped by 0 bases and J by 5 bases, with 17 bases between them. The germline CDR1 and CDR2 sequences are SGHVS and FNYEAQ. The CDR3 is 16 amino acids.

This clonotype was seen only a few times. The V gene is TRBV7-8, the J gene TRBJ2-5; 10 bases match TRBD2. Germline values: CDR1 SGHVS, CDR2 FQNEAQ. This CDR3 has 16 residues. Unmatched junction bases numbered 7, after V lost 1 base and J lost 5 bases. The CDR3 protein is CASSLGASGRRETQYF. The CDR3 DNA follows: TGTGCCAGCAGCTTAGGGGCTAGCGGGAGAAGGGAGACCCAGTACTTC.

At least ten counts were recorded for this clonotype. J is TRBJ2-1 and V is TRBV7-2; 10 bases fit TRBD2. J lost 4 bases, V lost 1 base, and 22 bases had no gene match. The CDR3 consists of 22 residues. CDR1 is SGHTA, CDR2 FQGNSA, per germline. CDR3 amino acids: CASSLGASGSFSAKGGYNEQFF. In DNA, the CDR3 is TGTGCCAGCAGCTTAGGTGCTAGCGGGAGTTTCTCTGCAAAAGGGGGTTACAATGAGCAGTTCTTC.

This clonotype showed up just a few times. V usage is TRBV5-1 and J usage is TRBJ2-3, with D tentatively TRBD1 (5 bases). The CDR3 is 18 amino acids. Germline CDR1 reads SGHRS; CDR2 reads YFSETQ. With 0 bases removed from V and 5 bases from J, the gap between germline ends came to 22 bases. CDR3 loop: CASSLVGQSILRKDTQYF. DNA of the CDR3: TGCGCCAGCAGCTTGGTGGGGCAATCGATCTTGCGAAAAGATACGCAGTATTTT.

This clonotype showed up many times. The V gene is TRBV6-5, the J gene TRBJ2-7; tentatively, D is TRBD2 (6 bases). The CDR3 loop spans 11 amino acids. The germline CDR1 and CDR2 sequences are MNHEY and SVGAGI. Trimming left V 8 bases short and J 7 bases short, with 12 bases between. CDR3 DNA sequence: TGTGCCAGCTACTATGCGGGAGAGCAGTACTTC. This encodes CASYYAGEQYF.

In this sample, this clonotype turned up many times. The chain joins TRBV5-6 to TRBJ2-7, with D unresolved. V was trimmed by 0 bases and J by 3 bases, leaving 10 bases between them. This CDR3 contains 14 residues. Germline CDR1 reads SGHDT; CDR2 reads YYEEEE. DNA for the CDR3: TGTGCCAGCAGCTTGGGGCAGGTGCACTACGAGCAGTACTTC. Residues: CASSLGQVHYEQYF.

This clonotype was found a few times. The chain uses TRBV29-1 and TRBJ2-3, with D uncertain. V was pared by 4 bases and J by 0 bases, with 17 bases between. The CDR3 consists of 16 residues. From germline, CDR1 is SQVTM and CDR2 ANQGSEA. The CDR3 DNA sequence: TGCAGCGTTGTCTTGGTAGGGATCCTAAGCACAGATACGCAGTATTTT. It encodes CSVVLVGILSTDTQYF.

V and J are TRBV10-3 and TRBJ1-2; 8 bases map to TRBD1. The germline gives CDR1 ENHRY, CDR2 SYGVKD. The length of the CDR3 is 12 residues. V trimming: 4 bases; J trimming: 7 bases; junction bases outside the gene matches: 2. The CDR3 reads CAISGQGSGYTF. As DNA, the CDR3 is TGTGCCATCAGTGGACAGGGGTCTGGCTACACCTTC.

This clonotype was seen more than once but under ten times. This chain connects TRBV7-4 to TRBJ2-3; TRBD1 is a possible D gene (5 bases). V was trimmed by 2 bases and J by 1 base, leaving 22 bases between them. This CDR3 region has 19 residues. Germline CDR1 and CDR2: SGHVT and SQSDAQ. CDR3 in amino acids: CASSLMLGQGFRGTDTQYF. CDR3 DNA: TGTGCCAGCAGCTTAATGCTTGGGCAGGGCTTTCGTGGCACAGATACGCAGTATTTT.

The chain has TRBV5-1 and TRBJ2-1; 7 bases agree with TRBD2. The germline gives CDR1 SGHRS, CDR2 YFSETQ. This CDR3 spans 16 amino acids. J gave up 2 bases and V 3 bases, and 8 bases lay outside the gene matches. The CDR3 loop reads CASSSGLTSPYNEQFF. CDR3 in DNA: TGCGCCAGCAGCTCGGGACTAACGAGCCCCTACAATGAGCAGTTCTTC. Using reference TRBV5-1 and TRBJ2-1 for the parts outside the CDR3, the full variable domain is KAGVTQTPRYLIKTRGQQVTLSCSPISGHRSVSWYQQTPGQGLQFLFEYFSETQRNKGNFPGRFSGRQFSNSRSEMNVSTLELGDSALYLCASSSGLTSPYNEQFFGPGTRLTVL.

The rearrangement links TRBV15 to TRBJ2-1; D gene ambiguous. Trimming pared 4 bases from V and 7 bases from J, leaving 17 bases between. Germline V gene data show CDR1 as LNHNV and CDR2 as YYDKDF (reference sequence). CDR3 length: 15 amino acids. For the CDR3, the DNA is TGTGCCACCAGCAAGAGCATAGAGAGGTGGAATGAGCAGTTCTTC. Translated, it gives CATSKSIERWNEQFF.

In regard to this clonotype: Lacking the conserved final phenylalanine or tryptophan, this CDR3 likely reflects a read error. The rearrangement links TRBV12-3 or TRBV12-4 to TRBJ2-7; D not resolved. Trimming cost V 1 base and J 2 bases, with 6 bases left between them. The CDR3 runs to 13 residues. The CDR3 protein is CASSLGEPYEQYL. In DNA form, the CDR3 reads TGTGCCAGCAGTTTAGGTGAGCCCTACGAGCAGTACCTC.

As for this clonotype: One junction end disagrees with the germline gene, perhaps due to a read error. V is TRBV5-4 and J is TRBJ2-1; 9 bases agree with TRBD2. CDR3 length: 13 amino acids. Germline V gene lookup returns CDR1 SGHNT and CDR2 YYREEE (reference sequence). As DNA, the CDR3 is TGTGCCAGCAGCCTAGCGGGATCCAATGAGCAGATCTTC. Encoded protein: CASSLAGSNEQIF.

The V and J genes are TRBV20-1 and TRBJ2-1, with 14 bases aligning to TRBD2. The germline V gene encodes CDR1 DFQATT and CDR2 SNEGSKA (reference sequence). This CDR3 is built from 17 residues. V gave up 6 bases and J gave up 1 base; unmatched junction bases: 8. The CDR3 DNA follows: TGCAGTGCCCCAGGGACTAGCGGGGGTATGTCCTACAATGAGCAGTTCTTC. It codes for CSAPGTSGGMSYNEQFF.